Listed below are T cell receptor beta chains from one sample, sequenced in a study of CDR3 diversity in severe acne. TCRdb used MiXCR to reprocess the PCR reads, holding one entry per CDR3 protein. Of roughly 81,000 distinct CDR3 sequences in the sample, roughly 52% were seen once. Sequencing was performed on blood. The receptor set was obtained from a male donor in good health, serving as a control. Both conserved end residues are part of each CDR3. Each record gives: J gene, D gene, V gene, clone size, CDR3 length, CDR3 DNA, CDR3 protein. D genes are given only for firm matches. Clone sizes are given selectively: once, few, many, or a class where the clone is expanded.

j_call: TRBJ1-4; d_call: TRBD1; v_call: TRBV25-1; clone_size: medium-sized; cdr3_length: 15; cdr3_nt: TGTGCCAGCAGTGAATTGGGACAGGGGGTCGAAAAACTGTTTTTT; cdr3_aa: CASSELGQGVEKLFF
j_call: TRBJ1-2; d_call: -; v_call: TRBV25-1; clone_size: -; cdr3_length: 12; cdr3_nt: TGTGCCAGCAGTTCCGTCAGGGGTGGCTACACCTTC; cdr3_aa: CASSSVRGGYTF
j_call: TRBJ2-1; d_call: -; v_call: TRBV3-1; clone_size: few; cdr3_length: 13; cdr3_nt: TGTGCCAGCAGCCAAGATTTCGCAAGCGAAAGGTTCTTC; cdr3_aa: CASSQDFASERFF
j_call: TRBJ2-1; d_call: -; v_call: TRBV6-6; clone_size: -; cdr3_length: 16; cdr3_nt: TGTGCCAGCAGCCCTAATCGAGGGGCTGGGTACAATGAGCAGTTCTTC; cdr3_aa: CASSPNRGAGYNEQFF
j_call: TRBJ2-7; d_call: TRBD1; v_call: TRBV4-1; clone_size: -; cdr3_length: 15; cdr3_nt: TGCGCCAGCAGCAGCAGACAGGGGGCGAACCTCGAGCAGTACTTC; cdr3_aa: CASSSRQGANLEQYF
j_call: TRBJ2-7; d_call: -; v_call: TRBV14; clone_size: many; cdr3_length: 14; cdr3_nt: TGTGCCAGCAGCTACTTCACTAGTGGCTACGAGCAGTACTTC; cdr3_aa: CASSYFTSGYEQYF
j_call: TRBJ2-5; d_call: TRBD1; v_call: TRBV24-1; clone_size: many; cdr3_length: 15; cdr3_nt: TGTGCCACCAGTGATTCGACAGGGTACCAAGAGACCCAGTACTTC; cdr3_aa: CATSDSTGYQETQYF
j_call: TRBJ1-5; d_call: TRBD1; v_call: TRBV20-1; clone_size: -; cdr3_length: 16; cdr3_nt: TGCAGTGCTAGTAACAGGGGGGAGTGGTACAATCAGCCCCAGCATTTT; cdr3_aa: CSASNRGEWYNQPQHF
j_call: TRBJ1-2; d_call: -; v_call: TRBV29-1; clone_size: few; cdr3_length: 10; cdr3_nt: TGCAGCGTTTTTTGGGGTGGCTACACCTTC; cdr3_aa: CSVFWGGYTF
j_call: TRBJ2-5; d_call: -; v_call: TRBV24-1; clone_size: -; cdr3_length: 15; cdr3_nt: TGTGCCACCAGCAGGGACACTAGGAGCCAAGAGACCCAGTACTTC; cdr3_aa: CATSRDTRSQETQYF
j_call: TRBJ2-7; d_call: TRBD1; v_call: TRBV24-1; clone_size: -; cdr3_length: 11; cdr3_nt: TGTGCCGCAGGGACAGCCTACGAGCAGTACTTC; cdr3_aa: CAAGTAYEQYF
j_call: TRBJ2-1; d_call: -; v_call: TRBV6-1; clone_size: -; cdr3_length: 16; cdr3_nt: TGTGCCAGCGGCTTCTCAAGGAGCGGGTCCTACAATGAGCAGTTCTTC; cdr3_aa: CASGFSRSGSYNEQFF
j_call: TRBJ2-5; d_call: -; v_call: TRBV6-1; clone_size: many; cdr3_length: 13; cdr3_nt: TGTGCCAGCAGCGCTGGAGGGAGGGAGACCCAGTACTTC; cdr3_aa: CASSAGGRETQYF
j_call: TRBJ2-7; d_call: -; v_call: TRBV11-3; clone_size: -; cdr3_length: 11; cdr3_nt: TGTGCCAGCAGCTTCCTTAGCCGGAGAGACTTC; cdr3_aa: CASSFLSRRDF
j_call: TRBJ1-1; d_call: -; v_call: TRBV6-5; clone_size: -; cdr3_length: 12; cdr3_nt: TGTGCCAGCACTGCCACGGGGAAAGAAGCTTTCTTT; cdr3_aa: CASTATGKEAFF
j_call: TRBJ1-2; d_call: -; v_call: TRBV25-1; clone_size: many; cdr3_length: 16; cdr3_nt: TGTGCCAGCAGTGAATCGGCCGGGGGCGCCTGGGGTGGCTACACCTTC; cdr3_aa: CASSESAGGAWGGYTF
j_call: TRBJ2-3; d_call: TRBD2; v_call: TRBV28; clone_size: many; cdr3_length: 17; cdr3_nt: TGTGCCAGCAGCCCCTATGTTATAGCGGGGTACACAGATACGCAGTATTTT; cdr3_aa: CASSPYVIAGYTDTQYF
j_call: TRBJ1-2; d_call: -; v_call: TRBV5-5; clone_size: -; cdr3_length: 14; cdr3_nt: TGTGCCAGCAGCTCGGACAGTGCTAACTATGGCTACACCTTC; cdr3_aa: CASSSDSANYGYTF
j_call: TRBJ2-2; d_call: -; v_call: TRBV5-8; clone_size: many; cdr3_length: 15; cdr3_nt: TGTGCCAGCAGCTTAGGGCAGGGGTGGACCGGGGAGCTGTTTTTT; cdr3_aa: CASSLGQGWTGELFF
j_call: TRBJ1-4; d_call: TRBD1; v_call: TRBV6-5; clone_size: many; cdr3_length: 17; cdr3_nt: TGTGCCAGCAGTCAACGACAGGGGGGCCACTCCAATGAAAAACTGTTTTTT; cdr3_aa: CASSQRQGGHSNEKLFF
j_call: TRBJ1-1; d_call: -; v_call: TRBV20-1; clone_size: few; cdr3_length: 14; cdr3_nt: TGCAGTGCGGTCCCAGGACAGTTGAACACTGAAGCTTTCTTT; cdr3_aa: CSAVPGQLNTEAFF
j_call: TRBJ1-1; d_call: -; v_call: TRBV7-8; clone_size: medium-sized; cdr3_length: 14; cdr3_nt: TGTGCCAGCAGCTTAGCGCAGCTCTACACTGAAGCTTTCTTT; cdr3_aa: CASSLAQLYTEAFF
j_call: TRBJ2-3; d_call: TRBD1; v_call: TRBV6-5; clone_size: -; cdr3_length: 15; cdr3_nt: TGTGCCAGCAGTCGGGACAGAGCAGACACAGATACGCAGTATTTT; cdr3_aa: CASSRDRADTDTQYF
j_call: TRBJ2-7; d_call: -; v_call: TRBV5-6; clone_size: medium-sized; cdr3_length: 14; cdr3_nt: TGTGCCAGCAGCTTGGAATTCCTCACCTACGAGCAGTACTTC; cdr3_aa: CASSLEFLTYEQYF
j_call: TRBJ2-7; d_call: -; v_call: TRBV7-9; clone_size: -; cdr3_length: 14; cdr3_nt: TGTGCCAGCAGGGGGTCTGGGGGCTTCGACGAGCAGTACTTC; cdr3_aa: CASRGSGGFDEQYF
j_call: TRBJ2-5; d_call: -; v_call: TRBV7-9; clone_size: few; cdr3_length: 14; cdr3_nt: TGTGCCAGCAGCCCCCCAATAGTCGAGGAGACCCAGTACTTC; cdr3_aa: CASSPPIVEETQYF
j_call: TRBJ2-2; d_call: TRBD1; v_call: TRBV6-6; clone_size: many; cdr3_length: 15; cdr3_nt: TGTGCCAGCAGCAAGGGGACAGGGGGGACCGGGGAGCTGTTTTTT; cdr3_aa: CASSKGTGGTGELFF
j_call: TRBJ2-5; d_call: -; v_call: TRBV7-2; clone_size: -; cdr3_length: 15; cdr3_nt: TGTGCCAGCAGCTCCCAAGCGTACCTACAAGAGACCCAGTACTTC; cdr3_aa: CASSSQAYLQETQYF
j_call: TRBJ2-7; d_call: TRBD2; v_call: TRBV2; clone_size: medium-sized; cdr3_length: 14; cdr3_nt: TGTGCCAGCAGGGAGACTAGCGGATCCTACGAGCAGTACTTC; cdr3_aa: CASRETSGSYEQYF
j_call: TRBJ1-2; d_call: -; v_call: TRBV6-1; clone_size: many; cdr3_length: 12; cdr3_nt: TGTGCCAGCAGTGATTATAGCTATGGCTACACCTTC; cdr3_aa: CASSDYSYGYTF
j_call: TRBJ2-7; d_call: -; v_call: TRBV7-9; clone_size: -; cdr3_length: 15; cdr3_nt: TGTGCCAGCAGCTTGGTTGACCGTCCGATCTACGAGCAGTACTTC; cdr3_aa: CASSLVDRPIYEQYF
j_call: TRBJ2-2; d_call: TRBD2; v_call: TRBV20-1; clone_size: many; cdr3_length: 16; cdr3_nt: TGCAGTGCTAGGGGAAGTGAGGCTAGCGGCACCGGGGAGCTGTTTTTT; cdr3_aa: CSARGSEASGTGELFF
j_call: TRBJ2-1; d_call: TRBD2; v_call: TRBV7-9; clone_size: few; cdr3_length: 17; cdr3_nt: TGTGCCAGCAGCTCGGGACTAGCGGGGGGGCGGTACAATGAGCAGTTCTTC; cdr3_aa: CASSSGLAGGRYNEQFF
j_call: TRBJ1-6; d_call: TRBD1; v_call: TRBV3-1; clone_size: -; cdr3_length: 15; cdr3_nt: TGTGCCAGCAGCCATGGGACAGCACCAAATTCACCCCTCCACTTT; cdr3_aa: CASSHGTAPNSPLHF
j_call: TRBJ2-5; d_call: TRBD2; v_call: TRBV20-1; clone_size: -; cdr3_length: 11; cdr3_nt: TGCAGTGCCGCGGGAGGAGAGACCCAGTACTTC; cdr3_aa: CSAAGGETQYF
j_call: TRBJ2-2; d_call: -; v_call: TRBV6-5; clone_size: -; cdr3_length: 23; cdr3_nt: -; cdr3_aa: CASSYAGSTDTQYFGPGTGELFF
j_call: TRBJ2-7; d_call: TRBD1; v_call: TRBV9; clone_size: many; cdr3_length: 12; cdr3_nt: TGTGCCAGCAGCGCGACAGGGCACGAGCAGTACTTC; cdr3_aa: CASSATGHEQYF
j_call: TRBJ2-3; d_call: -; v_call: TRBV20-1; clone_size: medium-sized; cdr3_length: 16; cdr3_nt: TGCAGTCCCCTCCCAACTTCTAGCACCCGTGTAGATACGCAGTATTTT; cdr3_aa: CSPLPTSSTRVDTQYF